This is a list of T cell receptor beta chains from one sample in a study of T cell changes during pregnancy in multiple sclerosis. Generated by immunoSEQ multiplex PCR, the TCRdb table keeps only in-frame clones and is missing some. Of some 62,000 clones listed, around 92% were seen once; the top ten hold less than 3%. The material was peripheral blood, obtained in the second trimester of pregnancy. The receptor set was obtained from a female donor in good health, enrolled as a control in a pregnancy study. CDR3s include the opening cysteine and the closing phenylalanine or tryptophan. The order of the fields is V gene, J gene, clone size, D gene, CDR3 length, CDR3 protein, CDR3 DNA. D genes are given only for firm matches. A clone size is listed for some rows: how often the clone was seen (once, few, many), or a class if it is expanded.

>TRBV28|TRBJ2-7|-|TRBD2|15
CASSLLGLADFEQYF
TGTGCCAGCAGTTTATTGGGACTAGCGGACTTTGAGCAGTACTTC
>TRBV21-1|TRBJ1-5|-|-|17
CASSRTATGGFYQPQHF
TGTGCCAGCAGCCGGACCGCAACAGGGGGTTTTTATCAGCCCCAGCATTTT
>TRBV10-3|TRBJ1-4|-|TRBD1|13
CAIGQGGGEKLFF
TGTGCCATCGGACAGGGAGGTGGAGAAAAACTGTTTTTT
>TRBV6-4|TRBJ2-2|-|TRBD2|15
CASSDGQGGTGELFF
TGTGCCAGCAGTGACGGTCAGGGAGGGACCGGGGAGCTGTTTTTT
>TRBV10-3|TRBJ1-2|-|-|14
CAISDRGSSYGYTF
TGTGCCATCAGTGATCGGGGTTCCTCCTATGGCTACACCTTC
>TRBV27|TRBJ2-1|-|TRBD2|19
CASSLRSFPGLAESNEQFF
TGTGCCAGCAGTTTGCGATCGTTTCCGGGACTAGCGGAGAGCAATGAGCAGTTCTTC
>TRBV6-5|TRBJ2-1|-|TRBD1|15
CASRTGGSSWNEQFF
TGTGCCAGCAGGACAGGGGGTTCATCCTGGAATGAGCAGTTCTTC
>TRBV30|TRBJ2-5|-|-|13
CAWRPGAGETQYF
TGTGCCTGGCGGCCGGGCGCAGGGGAGACCCAGTACTTC
>TRBV6-5|TRBJ1-1|-|TRBD1|14
CASSPGQINTEAFF
TGTGCCAGCAGCCCGGGACAGATCAACACTGAAGCTTTCTTT
>TRBV7-9|TRBJ1-2|-|TRBD1|14
CASSGRQGGYGYTF
TGTGCCAGCAGCGGTAGACAGGGCGGGTATGGCTACACCTTC
>TRBV4-2|TRBJ2-2|-|TRBD1|15
CASSQAGTVTGELFF
TGTGCCAGCAGCCAAGCCGGGACAGTAACCGGGGAGCTGTTTTTT
>TRBV7-9|TRBJ2-3|-|-|14
CASSLGASTDTQYF
TGTGCCAGCAGCTTAGGGGCTAGCACAGATACGCAGTATTTT
>TRBV7-9|TRBJ2-1|-|TRBD2|16
CASSLGRRGGLNEQFF
TGTGCCAGCAGCTTAGGACGGCGGGGGGGCCTCAATGAGCAGTTCTTC
>TRBV29-1|TRBJ2-3|-|TRBD1|16
CSVEEYGQGVRDTQYF
TGCAGCGTTGAAGAATACGGACAGGGTGTAAGAGATACGCAGTATTTT
>TRBV4-1|TRBJ2-7|-|-|15
CASSQDSGRTYEQYF
TGCGCCAGCAGCCAAGATTCCGGGAGAACCTACGAGCAGTACTTC
>TRBV6-5|TRBJ1-1|few|TRBD1|13
CASSIDRGLEAFF
TGTGCCAGCAGCATAGACAGGGGGCTTGAAGCTTTCTTT
>TRBV9|TRBJ2-4|-|TRBD2|15
CASSVSVERGSAQYF
TGTGCCAGCAGCGTAAGCGTGGAGCGGGGGTCCGCTCAGTACTTC
>TRBV5-1|TRBJ2-5|-|TRBD1|13
CASSLTGAETQYF
TGCGCCAGCAGCTTAACAGGGGCAGAGACCCAGTACTTC
>TRBV20-1|TRBJ2-7|-|-|11
CSVVGGLGQYF
TGCAGTGTGGTCGGAGGGCTTGGGCAGTACTTC
>TRBV19|TRBJ2-7|-|TRBD2|13
CASASGRGYEQYF
TGTGCCAGCGCCAGCGGGAGGGGCTACGAGCAGTACTTC
>TRBV15|TRBJ2-1|-|TRBD2|14
CATSTSGGPSEQFF
TGTGCCACCAGCACTAGCGGGGGGCCTAGTGAGCAGTTCTTC
>TRBV18|TRBJ1-2|once|TRBD1|14
CASSLLDRVNGYTF
TGTGCCAGCTCGCTTCTCGACAGGGTGAATGGCTACACCTTC
>TRBV18|TRBJ1-6|-|-|17
CASSPGGGTMGNSPLHF
TGTGCCAGCTCACCAGGAGGCGGGACTATGGGTAATTCACCCCTCCACTTT
>TRBV7-2|TRBJ2-5|-|-|12
CASSPLGETQYF
TGTGCCAGCAGCCCGCTAGGAGAGACCCAGTACTTC
>TRBV30|TRBJ2-7|-|-|13
CALWRGGLYEQYF
TGTGCCCTGTGGAGGGGTGGACTCTACGAGCAGTACTTC
>TRBV9|TRBJ2-7|-|-|13
CASSVDREYEQYF
TGTGCCAGCAGCGTAGATCGGGAGTACGAGCAGTACTTC
>TRBV6-5|TRBJ1-4|-|-|16
CASSSPRSPGGEKLFF
TGTGCCAGCAGTTCGCCCCGGTCCCCCGGGGGTGAAAAACTGTTTTTT
>TRBV18|TRBJ1-6|-|-|13
CASSPGSDSPLHF
TGTGCCAGCTCACCAGGTTCGGATTCACCCCTCCACTTT
>TRBV4-1|TRBJ1-2|-|-|17
CASSLQQGQASNYGYTF
TGCGCCAGCAGCCTCCAGCAGGGGCAAGCCTCTAACTATGGCTACACCTTC
>TRBV25-1|TRBJ2-7|-|TRBD1|14
CASSDPQGADEQYF
TGTGCCAGCAGTGACCCACAGGGGGCCGACGAGCAGTACTTC
>TRBV28|TRBJ1-2|once|TRBD1|15
CASTLSPDRNYGYTF
TGTGCCAGCACCCTCTCCCCGGACAGGAACTATGGCTACACCTTC
>TRBV11-2|TRBJ1-1|-|-|16
CASRRTTGGMGTEAFF
TGTGCCAGCAGGCGTACTACGGGGGGGATGGGCACTGAAGCTTTCTTT
>TRBV10-3|TRBJ1-2|-|TRBD1|13
CAIRAGQGVGYTF
TGTGCCATCAGGGCGGGACAGGGGGTAGGCTACACCTTC
>TRBV5-1|TRBJ1-2|-|TRBD1|13
CASSSADRGGYTF
TGCGCCAGCAGCTCGGCGGACAGGGGTGGCTACACCTTC
>TRBV2|TRBJ1-2|-|-|14
CASGRDRGNYGYTF
TGTGCCAGCGGGCGGGATCGGGGTAACTATGGCTACACCTTC
>TRBV29-1|TRBJ1-2|-|TRBD1|18
CSVVKGRRDSTANYGYTF
TGCAGCGTTGTTAAGGGACGGCGGGACAGCACCGCTAACTATGGCTACACCTTC
>TRBV27|TRBJ1-5|-|TRBD1|15
CASSLGGQSNQPQHF
TGTGCCAGCAGTTTAGGGGGACAGTCCAATCAGCCCCAGCATTTT
>TRBV4-2|TRBJ2-1|-|-|21
CASSQELSSRGRAGSYNEQFF
TGTGCCAGCAGCCAAGAGCTAAGTTCTAGGGGGAGGGCCGGCTCCTACAATGAGCAGTTCTTC
>TRBV27|TRBJ2-1|-|-|16
CASPSGRQRGGDEQFF
TGTGCCAGCCCCTCGGGGCGCCAAAGAGGGGGGGATGAGCAGTTCTTC
>TRBV7-3|TRBJ1-2|-|TRBD1|16
CASSLGVGQGDYGYTF
TGTGCCAGCAGCTTAGGTGTGGGACAGGGGGACTATGGCTACACCTTC
>TRBV27|TRBJ1-1|-|TRBD1|15
CASSPQGARFTEAFF
TGTGCCAGCAGTCCCCAGGGGGCGCGTTTCACTGAAGCTTTCTTT
>TRBV6-5|TRBJ1-1|-|-|14
CASSYAGGNTEAFF
TGTGCCAGCAGTTACGCCGGGGGGAACACTGAAGCTTTCTTT
>TRBV11-2|TRBJ2-7|-|TRBD1|15
CASSLGPGQNYEQYF
TGTGCCAGCAGCCTTGGACCGGGACAGAACTACGAGCAGTACTTC